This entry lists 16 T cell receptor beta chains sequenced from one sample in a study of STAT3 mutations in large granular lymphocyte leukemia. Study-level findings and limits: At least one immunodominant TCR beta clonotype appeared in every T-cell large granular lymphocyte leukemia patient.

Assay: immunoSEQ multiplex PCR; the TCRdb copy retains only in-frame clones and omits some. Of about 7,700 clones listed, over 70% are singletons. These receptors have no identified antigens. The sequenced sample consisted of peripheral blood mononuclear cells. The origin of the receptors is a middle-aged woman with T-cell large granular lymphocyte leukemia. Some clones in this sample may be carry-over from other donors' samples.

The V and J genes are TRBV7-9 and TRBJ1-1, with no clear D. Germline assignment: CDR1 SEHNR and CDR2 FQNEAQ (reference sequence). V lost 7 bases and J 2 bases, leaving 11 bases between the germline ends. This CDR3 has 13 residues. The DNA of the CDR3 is TGTGCCAGCACCTCGACCTATAACACTGAAGCTTTCTTT. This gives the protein CASTSTYNTEAFF.

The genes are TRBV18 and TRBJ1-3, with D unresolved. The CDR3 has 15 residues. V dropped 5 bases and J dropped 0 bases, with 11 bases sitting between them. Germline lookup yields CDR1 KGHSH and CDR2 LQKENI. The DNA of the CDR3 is TGTGCCAGCTCAGACGGAACCAGCTCTGGAAACACCATATATTTT. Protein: CASSDGTSSGNTIYF.

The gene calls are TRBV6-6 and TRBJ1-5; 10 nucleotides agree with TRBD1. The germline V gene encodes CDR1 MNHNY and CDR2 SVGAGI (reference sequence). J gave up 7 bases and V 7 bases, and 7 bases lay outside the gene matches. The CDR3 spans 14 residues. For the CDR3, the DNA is TGTGCCAGCAACAAGGACAGGGGGGTACAGCCCCAGCATTTT. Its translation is CASNKDRGVQPQHF.

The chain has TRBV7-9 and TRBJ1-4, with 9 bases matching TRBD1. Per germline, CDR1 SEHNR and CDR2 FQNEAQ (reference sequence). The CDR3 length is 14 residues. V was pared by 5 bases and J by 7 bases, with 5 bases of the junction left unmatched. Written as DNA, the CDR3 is TGTGCCAGCAGCCCGGACAGGGGCCCTGAAAAACTGTTTTTT. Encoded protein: CASSPDRGPEKLFF.

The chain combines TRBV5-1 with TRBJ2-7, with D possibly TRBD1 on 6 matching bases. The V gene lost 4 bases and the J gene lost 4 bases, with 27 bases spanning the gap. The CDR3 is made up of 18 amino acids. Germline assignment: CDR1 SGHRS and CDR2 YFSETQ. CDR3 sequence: CASSGPQGNRGSKYEQYF. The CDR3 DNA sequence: TGCGCCAGCAGCGGGCCCCAGGGGAATCGTGGTTCTAAATACGAGCAGTACTTC.

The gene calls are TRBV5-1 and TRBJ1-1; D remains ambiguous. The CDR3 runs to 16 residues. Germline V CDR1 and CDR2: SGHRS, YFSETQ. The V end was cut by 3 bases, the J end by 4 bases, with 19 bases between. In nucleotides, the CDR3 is TGCGCCAGCAGCTCCAACTTGCTGGGAACGGGCACTGAAGCTTTCTTT. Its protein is CASSSNLLGTGTEAFF.

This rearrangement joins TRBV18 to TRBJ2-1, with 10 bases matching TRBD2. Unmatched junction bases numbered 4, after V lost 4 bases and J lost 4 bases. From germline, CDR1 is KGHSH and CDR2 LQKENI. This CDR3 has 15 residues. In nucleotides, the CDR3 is TGTGCCAGCTCACTACTAGCGGGGTCTTACAATGAGCAGTTCTTC. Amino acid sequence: CASSLLAGSYNEQFF. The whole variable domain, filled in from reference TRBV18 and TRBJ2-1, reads NAGVMQNPRHLVRRRGQEARLRCSPMKGHSHVYWYRQLPEEGLKFMVYLQKENIIDESGMPKERFSAEFPKEGPSILRIQQVVRGDSAAYFCASSLLAGSYNEQFFGPGTRLTVL.

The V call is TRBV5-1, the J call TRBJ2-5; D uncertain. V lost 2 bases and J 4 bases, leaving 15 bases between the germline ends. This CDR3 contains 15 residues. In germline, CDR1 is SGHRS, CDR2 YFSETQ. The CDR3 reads CASSLEPATIETQYF. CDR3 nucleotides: TGCGCCAGCAGCTTAGAACCCGCTACGATAGAGACCCAGTACTTC.

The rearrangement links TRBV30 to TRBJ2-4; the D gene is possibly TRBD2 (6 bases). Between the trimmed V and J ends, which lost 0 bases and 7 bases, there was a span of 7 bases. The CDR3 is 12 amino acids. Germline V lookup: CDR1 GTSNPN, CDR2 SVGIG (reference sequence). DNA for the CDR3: TGTGCCTGGAGTGTAGGAGGGAACATTCAGTACTTC. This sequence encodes CAWSVGGNIQYF.

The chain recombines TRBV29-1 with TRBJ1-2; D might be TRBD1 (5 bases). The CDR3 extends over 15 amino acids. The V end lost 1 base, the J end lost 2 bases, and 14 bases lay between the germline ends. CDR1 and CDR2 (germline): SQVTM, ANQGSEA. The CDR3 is CSVEGYGDPNYGYTF. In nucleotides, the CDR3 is TGCAGCGTTGAAGGATATGGGGACCCGAACTATGGCTACACCTTC. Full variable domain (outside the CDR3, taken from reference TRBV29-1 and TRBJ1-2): SAVISQKPSRDICQRGTSLTIQCQVDSQVTMMFWYRQQPGQSLTLIATANQGSEATYESGFVIDKFPISRPNLTFSTLTVSNMSPEDSSIYLCSVEGYGDPNYGYTFGSGTRLTVV.

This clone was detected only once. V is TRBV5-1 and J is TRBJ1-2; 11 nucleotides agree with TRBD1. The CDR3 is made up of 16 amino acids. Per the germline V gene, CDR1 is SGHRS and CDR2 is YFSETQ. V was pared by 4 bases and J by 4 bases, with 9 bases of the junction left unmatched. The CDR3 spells CASSKDRGLDIYGYTF. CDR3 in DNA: TGCGCCAGCAGCAAGGACAGGGGGCTAGATATCTATGGCTACACCTTC.

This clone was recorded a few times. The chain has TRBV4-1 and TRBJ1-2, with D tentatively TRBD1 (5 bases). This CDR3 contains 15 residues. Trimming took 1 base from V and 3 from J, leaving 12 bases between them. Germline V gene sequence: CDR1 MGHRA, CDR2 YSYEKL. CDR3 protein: CASSQAGTAYYGYTF. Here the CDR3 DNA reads TGCGCCAGCAGCCAAGCGGGGACGGCCTACTATGGCTACACCTTC.

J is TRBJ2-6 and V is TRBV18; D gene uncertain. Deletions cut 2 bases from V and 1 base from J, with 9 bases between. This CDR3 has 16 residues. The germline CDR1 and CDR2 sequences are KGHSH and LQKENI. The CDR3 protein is CASSPASGSGANVLTF. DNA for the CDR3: TGTGCCAGCTCACCAGCGAGTGGGTCTGGGGCCAACGTCCTGACTTTC.

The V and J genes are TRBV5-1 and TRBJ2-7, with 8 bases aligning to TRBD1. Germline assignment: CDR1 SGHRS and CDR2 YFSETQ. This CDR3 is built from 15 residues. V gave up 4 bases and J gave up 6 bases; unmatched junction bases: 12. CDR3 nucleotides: TGCGCCAGCAGCCGGAAGACAGGGGCCCCATCCGAGCAGTACTTC. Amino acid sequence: CASSRKTGAPSEQYF.

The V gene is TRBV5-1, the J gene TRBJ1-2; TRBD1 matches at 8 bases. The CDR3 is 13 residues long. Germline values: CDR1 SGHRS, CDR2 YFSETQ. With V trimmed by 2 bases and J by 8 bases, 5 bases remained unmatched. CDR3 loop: CASSFGQGGGYTF. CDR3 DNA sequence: TGCGCCAGCAGCTTTGGACAGGGTGGCGGCTACACCTTC. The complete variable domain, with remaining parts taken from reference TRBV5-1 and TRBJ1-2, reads KAGVTQTPRYLIKTRGQQVTLSCSPISGHRSVSWYQQTPGQGLQFLFEYFSETQRNKGNFPGRFSGRQFSNSRSEMNVSTLELGDSALYLCASSFGQGGGYTFGSGTRLTVV.

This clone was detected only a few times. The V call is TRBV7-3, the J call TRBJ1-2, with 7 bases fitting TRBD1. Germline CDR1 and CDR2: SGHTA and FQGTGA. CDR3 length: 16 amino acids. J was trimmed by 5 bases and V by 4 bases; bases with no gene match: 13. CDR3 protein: CASSSEPGQLTYGYTF. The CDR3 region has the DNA TGTGCCAGCAGCTCCGAGCCGGGACAGCTCACTTATGGCTACACCTTC.